A single sample gave rise to the 6 T cell receptor beta chains below, sequenced in a study of tumor-infiltrating lymphocytes in primary liver carcinoma (dated 2017 in TCRdb). Total RNA and DNA were co-extracted without cell sorting from approximately 22-30 mg of bulk tissue using the AllPrep DNA/RNA mini kit. Sequenced using an Illumina HiSeq 2500. Starting from 500 to 600 ng total RNA, TCRbeta-specific cDNA was produced by reverse transcription with a constant-region primer and ProtoScript II reverse transcriptase. TCRbeta libraries were built with three nested multiplex PCR rounds, a slightly modified ARM-PCR procedure. Multiplex TRBV1-TRBV30 forward primers and a Cbeta reverse primer were used in the first two PCR rounds, each of which was run for around 10 cycles. TCRdb passed the public sequencing reads through fastp at Q25 and MiXCR, retaining productive beta sequences. All rows with the same CDR3 protein become a single entry with the most common DNA and genes. The sample table shows about 120,000 distinct CDR3 sequences, and about two thirds are seen once. In total, the top ten clones hold more than 8% of the sample.

Material: tumor-adjacent normal liver tissue. These receptors came from a woman aged 60-75 years with primary liver carcinoma and hepatitis B virus infection.

With respect to this clonotype: With a much larger clone just one base away, this may be a read error. This chain links TRBV7-9 with TRBJ1-1, with D unclear. This CDR3 contains 13 residues. CDR1 and CDR2 (germline): SEHNR, FQNEAQ (reference sequence). CDR3 sequence (DNA): TGTACCAGCAGCCCAGACGGTTACACTGAAGCTTTCTTT. Protein sequence: CTSSPDGYTEAFF.

This clonotype was seen more than once but under ten times. A much larger clone lies one base from this, so it may be a read error. The rearrangement joins TRBV12-3 or TRBV12-4 to TRBJ2-7, with 13 bases matching TRBD2. This CDR3 comprises 16 residues. This chain's CDR3 is CVSSPPGLAGSYEQYF. The CDR3 DNA reads as TGTGTCAGCAGTCCCCCGGGACTAGCGGGATCCTACGAGCAGTACTTC.

A remark on this clonotype: At one end the junction does not follow the germline gene, possibly because of a read error. This chain uses TRBV6-5 with TRBJ2-6; the D is unclear. The CDR3 contains 15 residues. The germline CDR1 and CDR2 sequences are MNHEY and SVGAGI. The CDR3 DNA is TGTGCCAGCAGTTTAGACGGGCCTGGGACCAACGTCCTGACTTTC. The encoded protein is CASSLDGPGTNVLTF.

About this clonotype: This sequence may be a read error, since a much larger clone differs from it by one base. The V gene is TRBV28, the J gene TRBJ1-2; D perhaps matches TRBD1 (5 bases). Germline CDR1 is MDHEN and CDR2 is SYDVKM. The ends were cut back, 5 bases at V and 3 bases at J, with 10 bases in the middle. The CDR3 contains 13 residues. CDR3 sequence (DNA): TGTGCCAGCAGTGTGGGGACGTACTATGGCTACACCTTC. Protein product: CASSVGTYYGYTF.

A word on this clonotype: One junction end disagrees with the germline gene, perhaps due to a read error. The CDR3 protein is CTSSLRTSGGEWEYF. CDR3 coding DNA: TGTACCAGCAGTCTTCGGACTAGCGGGGGGGAATGGGAGTATTTT. The chain employs TRBV12-3 or TRBV12-4 and TRBJ2-3, with 15 bases fitting TRBD2. This CDR3 is 15 amino acids long.

This clonotype was seen ten or more times. The rearrangement joins TRBV12-3 or TRBV12-4 to TRBJ1-5; weak D call: TRBD1 (6 bases). The CDR3 loop spans 16 amino acids. V was cut by 1 base and J by 6 bases, with 16 bases left in between. CDR3 in amino acids: CASSLDGGAGSQPQHF. Here the CDR3 DNA reads TGTGCCAGCAGTTTAGACGGGGGGGCAGGGTCTCAGCCCCAGCATTTT.